This TCR beta chain was obtained from a study of blood T cell repertoires in COVID-19. In the study overall: Some COVID-19 samples were acute and others convalescent; all came from the United States, Italy and Spain. From T cells, B-cell-depleted T cells, or PBMCs came the material, which was cDNA or gDNA.

V dropped 5 bases and J dropped 9; count of bases not matched to a gene: 10. CDR3 size: 15 residues. Looked up from germline, CDR1 is SGHAT and CDR2 is FQNNGV. Methods used by the authors: Reference gene primers were amplified, and this amplification served to estimate nucleated cell counts. Some clones are missing from TCRdb's copy, which holds only in-frame ones; the method was immunoSEQ multiplex PCR. Clonal size and the V and J genes are those of that table, whereas D and trimming came from the DNA. The sample consists of roughly 200,000 clones, 80% to 90% of them appearing once. Sequenced input: peripheral blood. This TCR came from a human donor in a cohort sampled during active COVID-19. This rearrangement joins TRBV11-2 to TRBJ2-1; 10 bases map to TRBD1. The DNA for the CDR3 is TGTGCCAGCAGCCCAACGGGACAGGGGTTTGGTGAGCAGTTCTTC. This encodes CASSPTGQGFGEQFF.